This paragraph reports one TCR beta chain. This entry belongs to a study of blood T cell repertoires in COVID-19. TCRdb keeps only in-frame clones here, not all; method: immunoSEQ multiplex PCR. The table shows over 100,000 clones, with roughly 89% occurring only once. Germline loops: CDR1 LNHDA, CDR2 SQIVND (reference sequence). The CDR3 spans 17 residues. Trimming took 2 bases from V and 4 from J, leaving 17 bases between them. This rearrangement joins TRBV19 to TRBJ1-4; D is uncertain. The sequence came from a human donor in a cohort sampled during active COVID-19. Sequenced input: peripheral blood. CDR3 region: CASSIRVLTKFNEKLFF. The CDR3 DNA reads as TGTGCCAGTAGTATACGGGTCCTTACAAAATTTAATGAAAAACTGTTTTTT.